Listed below are T cell receptor beta chains from one sample, sequenced in a study of blood T cells in healthy people across ages. Using its own MiXCR run on the 5' RACE reads, TCRdb lists one record per CDR3 protein. The table records about 1 million distinct CDR3 sequences, less than 25% of them present only once. A further study also used this sample, focusing on T cells of mothers and their children.

Material: blood. Receptors were obtained from a girl aged 2 to 9 in good health. Each CDR3 is given with its conserved first and last residue. The D gene is left open where the match is weak. The size of a clone is reported for some rows only, either as once, few or many, or as a class for expanded clones.

J gene: TRBJ1-2
V gene: TRBV6-6
D gene: .
clone size: .
CDR3 DNA: TGTGCCAGCAGTATACGCGGCAGGTCGTCGGGCTACACCTTC
CDR3 protein: CASSIRGRSSGYTF

J gene: TRBJ2-7
V gene: TRBV9
D gene: .
clone size: .
CDR3 DNA: TGTGCCAGCAGCCCCCCGGCAGGATCTTCCTACGAGCAGTACTTC
CDR3 protein: CASSPPAGSSYEQYF

J gene: TRBJ1-2
V gene: TRBV29-1
D gene: TRBD1
clone size: .
CDR3 DNA: TGCAGCGTTGTCGTGACAGGGGCGACGGATGGCTACACCTTC
CDR3 protein: CSVVVTGATDGYTF

J gene: TRBJ2-7
V gene: TRBV12-3/TRBV12-4
D gene: TRBD1
clone size: .
CDR3 DNA: TGTGCCAGCAGAAGAGGACAGGGGGCAGCCGAGCAGTACTTC
CDR3 protein: CASRRGQGAAEQYF

J gene: TRBJ2-5
V gene: TRBV9
D gene: TRBD2
clone size: many
CDR3 DNA: TGTGCCAGCAGCGATAGCGGGGGGTCTGGAGAGACCCAGTACTTC
CDR3 protein: CASSDSGGSGETQYF

J gene: TRBJ2-3
V gene: TRBV20-1
D gene: .
clone size: .
CDR3 DNA: TGCAGTGCTAGTGGGGGTTCCCCAGATACGCAGTATTTT
CDR3 protein: CSASGGSPDTQYF

J gene: TRBJ1-4
V gene: TRBV6-1
D gene: .
clone size: .
CDR3 DNA: TGTGCCAGCAGTGGACTTGGGTATAATGAAAAACTGTTTTTT
CDR3 protein: CASSGLGYNEKLFF

J gene: TRBJ1-4
V gene: TRBV20-1
D gene: .
clone size: .
CDR3 DNA: TGCAGTGCTAGAGATATGCAGGGTTTTGAAAAACTGTTTTTT
CDR3 protein: CSARDMQGFEKLFF

J gene: TRBJ2-7
V gene: TRBV28
D gene: .
clone size: few
CDR3 DNA: TGTGCCAGCAGTCCACTCCGGGACATCTACGAGCAGTACTTC
CDR3 protein: CASSPLRDIYEQYF

J gene: TRBJ1-3
V gene: TRBV7-2
D gene: .
clone size: few
CDR3 DNA: TGTGCCAGCAGCTTAGCCCCCTTTTTCGTAAGCTCTGGAAACACCATATATTTT
CDR3 protein: CASSLAPFFVSSGNTIYF

J gene: TRBJ2-6
V gene: TRBV29-1
D gene: .
clone size: many
CDR3 DNA: TGCAGCGTTGAAGGGGGCTCTGGGGCCAACGTCCTGACTTTC
CDR3 protein: CSVEGGSGANVLTF

J gene: TRBJ2-5
V gene: TRBV28
D gene: TRBD1
clone size: .
CDR3 DNA: TGTGCCAGCAGTTTCCGAGACAGGGCCCAAGAGACCCAGTACTTC
CDR3 protein: CASSFRDRAQETQYF

J gene: TRBJ2-1
V gene: TRBV3-1
D gene: .
clone size: .
CDR3 DNA: TGTGCCAGCAGCCACGGGGACTTCCTGGGGGATGAGCAGTTCTTC
CDR3 protein: CASSHGDFLGDEQFF

J gene: TRBJ2-7
V gene: TRBV12-3/TRBV12-4
D gene: .
clone size: .
CDR3 DNA: TGTGCCAGCAGTCCAACTAGGAACGAGCAGTACTTC
CDR3 protein: CASSPTRNEQYF

J gene: TRBJ1-2
V gene: TRBV25-1
D gene: TRBD1
clone size: .
CDR3 DNA: TGTGCCAGCACACCAAGAGGACAGGGCCCTAACTATGGCTACACCTTC
CDR3 protein: CASTPRGQGPNYGYTF

J gene: TRBJ2-7
V gene: TRBV7-8
D gene: .
clone size: .
CDR3 DNA: TGTGCCAGCAGCTTACTAGGGGGACTTGGAGCCTACGAGCAGTACTTC
CDR3 protein: CASSLLGGLGAYEQYF

J gene: TRBJ2-3
V gene: TRBV9
D gene: TRBD2
clone size: .
CDR3 DNA: TGTGCCAGCAGCGTATCACCAGCGGGAGGACCCACAGATACGCAGTATTTT
CDR3 protein: CASSVSPAGGPTDTQYF

J gene: TRBJ2-1
V gene: TRBV12-3/TRBV12-4
D gene: TRBD2
clone size: .
CDR3 DNA: TGTGCCAGCAGTGAGGGGCTAGCGGGGCCAAGCAATGAGCAGTTCTTC
CDR3 protein: CASSEGLAGPSNEQFF